This is a list of T cell receptor beta chains from one sample in a study of blood T cell repertoires in COVID-19. Here immunoSEQ multiplex PCR was the method, and the copy in TCRdb shows in-frame clones only, minus some. Seen here are fewer than 110,000 clones, 85% to 95% observed once, and the top ten hold 1% to 1.5%. Sample: peripheral blood. The receptors were sampled from a young woman with acute or convalescent COVID-19. Each CDR3 is given with its conserved first and last residue. The order of the fields is V gene, J gene, clone size, D gene, CDR3 DNA, CDR3 protein. D genes are given only for firm matches. Part of the rows lack a size; the others show once, few, many or a class for expanded clones.

V: TRBV10-1
J: TRBJ2-2
size: .
D: TRBD1
DNA: TGCGCCAGCAGTGAGTTCGCCGGGACAGGGGACACCGGGGAGCTGTTTTTT
CDR3: CASSEFAGTGDTGELFF

V: TRBV6-4
J: TRBJ1-5
size: .
D: TRBD1
DNA: TGTGCCAGCAGTCTCACGGGACAGGCCAATCAGCCCCAGCATTTT
CDR3: CASSLTGQANQPQHF

V: TRBV7-9
J: TRBJ1-5
size: .
D: TRBD1
DNA: TGTGCCAGCAGCTTAATTGTGGGGACAGCCGGTTCGCCCCAGCATTTT
CDR3: CASSLIVGTAGSPQHF

V: TRBV6-5
J: TRBJ1-2
size: .
D: TRBD1
DNA: TGTGCCAGCAACATGGGACAGCTAGCTGGGGGCTACACCTTC
CDR3: CASNMGQLAGGYTF

V: TRBV7-2
J: TRBJ2-1
size: .
D: TRBD1
DNA: TGTGCCAGCAGACCGGGACAGAACTACAATGAGCAGTTCTTC
CDR3: CASRPGQNYNEQFF

V: TRBV2
J: TRBJ2-3
size: .
D: TRBD2
DNA: TGTGCCAGCAGTGTGCGGAGCGGGGGGCGCACAGATACGCAGTATTTT
CDR3: CASSVRSGGRTDTQYF

V: TRBV5-1
J: TRBJ2-1
size: .
D: TRBD2
DNA: TGCGCCAGCAGCTTGGCGGACGGCGCTAGCGGTTACAATGAGCAGTTCTTC
CDR3: CASSLADGASGYNEQFF

V: TRBV28
J: TRBJ1-2
size: .
D: TRBD1
DNA: TGTGCCAGCAGTTCCCCCCGCCCGGGACAGGGAGGCAACTATGGCTACACCTTC
CDR3: CASSSPRPGQGGNYGYTF

V: TRBV19
J: TRBJ1-2
size: .
D: .
DNA: TGTGCCAGTAAAGACAGGAACTATGGCTACACCTTC
CDR3: CASKDRNYGYTF

V: TRBV28
J: TRBJ1-2
size: .
D: TRBD1
DNA: TGTGCCAGCAGCCGGACAGGAAACTATGGCTACACCTTC
CDR3: CASSRTGNYGYTF

V: TRBV7-2
J: TRBJ2-1
size: .
D: TRBD2
DNA: TGTGCCAGCAGCTTAGCGCGGGGGACGGAGTTCTTC
CDR3: CASSLARGTEFF

V: TRBV19
J: TRBJ1-5
size: .
D: TRBD1
DNA: TGTGCCAGTAGTAAAACAGGGGGGGCAAATCAGCCCCAGCATTTT
CDR3: CASSKTGGANQPQHF

V: TRBV7-2
J: TRBJ2-5
size: .
D: .
DNA: TGTGCCAGCAGCTTAGCGGGGAGGGGGGAGACCCAGTACTTC
CDR3: CASSLAGRGETQYF

V: TRBV11-2
J: TRBJ2-1
size: .
D: TRBD2
DNA: TGTGCCAGCAGCCTCAATAGCGGGAGATCCTACAATGAGCAGTTCTTC
CDR3: CASSLNSGRSYNEQFF

V: TRBV24-1
J: TRBJ2-5
size: .
D: TRBD2
DNA: TGTGCCACCGCAAATGTGGGACTAGCGGACTACAAAGAGACCCAGTACTTC
CDR3: CATANVGLADYKETQYF

V: TRBV24-1
J: TRBJ2-3
size: once
D: TRBD1
DNA: TGTGCCACCAGTGATGACAGGGTGAGAAGCACAGATACGCAGTATTTT
CDR3: CATSDDRVRSTDTQYF

V: TRBV30
J: TRBJ2-7
size: .
D: TRBD1
DNA: TGTGCCTGGTCTCCAGGGGGAAATCCTTACGAGCAGTACTTC
CDR3: CAWSPGGNPYEQYF

V: TRBV5-6
J: TRBJ1-1
size: .
D: .
DNA: TGTGCCAGCAGCTTCTCTCCCAGGGGTGGCACTGAAGCTTTCTTT
CDR3: CASSFSPRGGTEAFF

V: TRBV9
J: TRBJ2-3
size: few
D: .
DNA: TGTGCCAGCAGCGTAACTACTAGCACAGATACGCAGTATTTT
CDR3: CASSVTTSTDTQYF

V: TRBV4-2
J: TRBJ2-2
size: .
D: .
DNA: TGTGCCAGCAGCCAAGGTTGGGCCCCCGGGGAGCTGTTTTTT
CDR3: CASSQGWAPGELFF

V: TRBV28
J: TRBJ1-6
size: .
D: .
DNA: TGTGCCAGCAGACCCGGGATCTCCTATAATTCACCCCTCCACTTT
CDR3: CASRPGISYNSPLHF

V: TRBV27
J: TRBJ2-1
size: .
D: TRBD2
DNA: TGTGCCAGCAGCTACACTAGCGCTTCCTACAATGAGCAGTTCTTC
CDR3: CASSYTSASYNEQFF

V: TRBV4-3
J: TRBJ2-1
size: .
D: .
DNA: TGCGCCAGCAGCCAAGATGGGGCGTATAGCTCCTACAATGAGCAGTTCTTC
CDR3: CASSQDGAYSSYNEQFF

V: TRBV7-9
J: TRBJ2-3
size: .
D: .
DNA: TGTGCCAGCAGCTTAGCGCAAGGGGGTCGCACAGATACGCAGTATTTT
CDR3: CASSLAQGGRTDTQYF

V: TRBV11-2
J: TRBJ1-1
size: .
D: TRBD1
DNA: TGTGCCAGCAGCACCGCCGGGACAGCCCGCACTGAAGCTTTCTTT
CDR3: CASSTAGTARTEAFF

V: TRBV7-2
J: TRBJ2-1
size: .
D: .
DNA: TGTGCCAGCAGCTTAGTGGCGCGGGGGCCCTACAATGAGCAGTTCTTC
CDR3: CASSLVARGPYNEQFF

V: TRBV5-6
J: TRBJ1-1
size: once
D: TRBD1
DNA: TGTGCCAGCAGCCGGGACAGGGGGCGAACTGAAGCTTTCTTT
CDR3: CASSRDRGRTEAFF

V: TRBV5-6
J: TRBJ2-7
size: .
D: .
DNA: TGTGCCAGCAGCTCGTTGAGGGATCCGGGGTACGAGCAGTACTTC
CDR3: CASSSLRDPGYEQYF

V: TRBV6-6
J: TRBJ2-1
size: .
D: TRBD1
DNA: TGTGCCAGCAGTTTCCGGGACAGTTACAATGAGCAGTTCTTC
CDR3: CASSFRDSYNEQFF

V: TRBV6-5
J: TRBJ1-6
size: .
D: .
DNA: TGTGCCAGCAGTTTTCGATATAGCTCCTATAATTCACCCCTCCACTTT
CDR3: CASSFRYSSYNSPLHF

V: TRBV27
J: TRBJ1-2
size: .
D: .
DNA: TGTGCCAGCAGTTTCAGGGGCTCGGGTGGCTACACCTTC
CDR3: CASSFRGSGGYTF

V: TRBV7-2
J: TRBJ1-2
size: .
D: TRBD1
DNA: TGTGCCAGCAGCGGCGGGACAGAGGGCTACACCTTC
CDR3: CASSGGTEGYTF

V: TRBV7-2
J: TRBJ2-7
size: .
D: .
DNA: TGTGCCAGCAGCTTAAGGCAGGGGGGCTACGAGCAGTACTTC
CDR3: CASSLRQGGYEQYF

V: TRBV6-5
J: TRBJ1-3
size: .
D: .
DNA: TGTGCCAGCAGGAACAGGGCCTCTGGAAACACCATATATTTT
CDR3: CASRNRASGNTIYF

V: TRBV6-2/TRBV6-3
J: TRBJ2-5
size: .
D: TRBD2
DNA: TGTGCCAGCAGTGTTACTAGCGGGGGAGAGACCCAGTACTTC
CDR3: CASSVTSGGETQYF